The 9 T cell receptor beta chains below were found in one sample sequenced in a study of cytomegalovirus exposure and HLA in healthy donors. The primer mix had 60 Vbeta and 13 Jbeta primers. Libraries were prepared by immunoSEQ multiplex PCR; TCRdb keeps only in-frame clonotypes and omits some of them. Of over 200,000 clones in the sample, around 80% were seen once. Specimen: PBMCs. These receptors all come from a middle-aged man in good health and CMV-seropositive.

This clone has a single count. The rearrangement uses TRBV4-1 and TRBJ2-2; TRBD1 might be the D (5 bases). This CDR3 comprises 17 residues. The germline CDR1 and CDR2 sequences are MGHRA and YSYEKL. The V end was cut by 0 bases, the J end by 0 bases, with 11 bases between. The CDR3 DNA follows: TGCGCCAGCAGCCAAGATGGACAAACTCCGAACACCGGGGAGCTGTTTTTT. Protein: CASSQDGQTPNTGELFF.

The chain is built from TRBV6-5 and TRBJ2-3; D is uncertain. Germline V gene lookup returns CDR1 MNHEY and CDR2 SVGAGI. The V end lost 0 bases, the J end lost 0 bases, and 10 bases lay between the germline ends. The CDR3 sequence is 16 residues long. CDR3 residues: CASSYSFPESTDTQYF. CDR3 DNA: TGTGCCAGCAGTTACTCGTTTCCGGAGAGCACAGATACGCAGTATTTT.

This chain uses TRBV5-8 with TRBJ2-3; maybe TRBD2 (5 bases). Trimming cost V 0 bases and J 1 base, with 9 bases left between them. The CDR3 is 15 residues long. Germline loops: CDR1 SGHTS, CDR2 YDEGEE. The CDR3 is CASSLVISGTDTQYF. In DNA form, the CDR3 reads TGTGCCAGCAGCTTGGTTATTAGCGGCACAGATACGCAGTATTTT.

The chain couples TRBV7-9 to TRBJ1-2, with D maybe TRBD1 (6 bases). V gave up 1 base and J gave up 8 bases, with 17 bases separating them. This CDR3 has 15 residues. Germline V gene lookup returns CDR1 SEHNR and CDR2 FQNEAQ (reference sequence). The CDR3 bases are TGTGCCAGCAGCTTAGGGGACATCCAACCAGGGGGCTACACCTTC. It encodes CASSLGDIQPGGYTF. Drawing the rest from reference TRBV7-9 and TRBJ1-2, the complete variable domain is DTGVSQNPRHKITKRGQNVTFRCDPISEHNRLYWYRQTLGQGPEFLTYFQNEAQLEKSRLLSDRFSAERPKGSFSTLEIQRTEQGDSAMYLCASSLGDIQPGGYTFGSGTRLTVV.

This clone was observed a handful of times. The chain joins TRBV7-8 to TRBJ2-1; 8 bases are shared with TRBD2. Germline-derived CDR1 and CDR2 are SGHVS and FQNEAQ. V was clipped by 3 bases and J by 6 bases; unmatched bases: 7. This CDR3 has 15 amino acids. The CDR3 is CASSLKTSAINEQFF. In DNA, the CDR3 is TGTGCCAGCAGCTTGAAGACTAGCGCTATCAATGAGCAGTTCTTC.

The chain has TRBV29-1 and TRBJ1-2; a weak D match, TRBD1 (5 bases). The V gene's germline CDR1 is SQVTM and CDR2 ANQGSEA. This CDR3 is 12 amino acids long. CDR3 nucleotide sequence: TGCAGTGCCGGGGGTGGATTAGTTAGCTACACCTTC. Encoded protein: CSAGGGLVSYTF.

The gene calls are TRBV19 and TRBJ2-1, with 8 positions matching TRBD1. CDR3 length: 13 amino acids. From germline, CDR1 is LNHDA and CDR2 SQIVND (reference sequence). The J segment lost 7 bases and the V segment lost 6 bases, leaving 5 bases of the junction unmatched. This CDR3 is CASRQGVGNEQFF. CDR3 sequence (DNA): TGTGCCAGTAGACAGGGGGTCGGGAATGAGCAGTTCTTC. The variable domain in full, with the rest retrieved from reference TRBV19 and TRBJ2-1, is DGGITQSPKYLFRKEGQNVTLSCEQNLNHDAMYWYRQDPGQGLRLIYYSQIVNDFQKGDIAEGYSVSREKKESFPLTVTSAQKNPTAFYLCASRQGVGNEQFFGPGTRLTVL.

The chain couples TRBV9 to TRBJ2-1, with 9 bases lining up with TRBD2. The CDR3 extends over 14 amino acids. V dropped 1 base and J dropped 6; count of bases not matched to a gene: 2. Germline values: CDR1 SGDLS, CDR2 YYNGEE. In DNA form, the CDR3 reads TGTGCCAGCAGCGTAACTAGCGGGCTCAATGAGCAGTTCTTC. It is translated as CASSVTSGLNEQFF.

The chain recombines TRBV2 with TRBJ1-2; 8 positions agree with TRBD1. Losses at the gene ends were 3 bases for V and 6 bases for J; bases not matched to a gene: 3. Germline loops: CDR1 SNHLY, CDR2 FYNNEI. The CDR3 contains 13 residues. The CDR3 DNA reads TGTGCCAGCAGTGAGGACAGGGTTGATGGCTACACCTTC. Protein: CASSEDRVDGYTF.